The TCR beta chain under discussion was sequenced for a study of CD8+CD57+ T cells in acquired aplastic anemia. Study as a whole: DNA recovered from sorted CD4+ and CD8+ cells had a mean of about 3 ug.

Findings and limits, study-wide: CD8+ Simpson's diversity showed no significant patient-control difference.

The study profiled TCR beta VDJ and CDR3 using genomic DNA as template. Each CDR3 protein gets one entry after TCRdb re-called the reads with MiXCR. The table lists approximately 190,000 distinct CDR3 sequences, under 70% of them singletons. A remark on this clonotype: Its antigen is not known.

Per the germline V gene, CDR1 is SGHTA and CDR2 is FQGTGA. After removal of 11 bases from V and 5 bases from J, the junction contained 8 bases not matched to a gene. This CDR3 region has 12 residues. This receptor was identified in a human donor with severe aplastic anemia or a healthy control (not recorded which). Sequencing input: sorted CD4+, CD8+, or CD8+CD57+ T cells (not recorded which) from PBMCs. This sequence joins TRBV7-3 and TRBJ1-1, with TRBD1 matching 7 bases. The CDR3 reads CAVQGSQTEAFF. As DNA, the CDR3 is TGTGCCGTACAGGGGTCCCAGACTGAAGCTTTCTTT.